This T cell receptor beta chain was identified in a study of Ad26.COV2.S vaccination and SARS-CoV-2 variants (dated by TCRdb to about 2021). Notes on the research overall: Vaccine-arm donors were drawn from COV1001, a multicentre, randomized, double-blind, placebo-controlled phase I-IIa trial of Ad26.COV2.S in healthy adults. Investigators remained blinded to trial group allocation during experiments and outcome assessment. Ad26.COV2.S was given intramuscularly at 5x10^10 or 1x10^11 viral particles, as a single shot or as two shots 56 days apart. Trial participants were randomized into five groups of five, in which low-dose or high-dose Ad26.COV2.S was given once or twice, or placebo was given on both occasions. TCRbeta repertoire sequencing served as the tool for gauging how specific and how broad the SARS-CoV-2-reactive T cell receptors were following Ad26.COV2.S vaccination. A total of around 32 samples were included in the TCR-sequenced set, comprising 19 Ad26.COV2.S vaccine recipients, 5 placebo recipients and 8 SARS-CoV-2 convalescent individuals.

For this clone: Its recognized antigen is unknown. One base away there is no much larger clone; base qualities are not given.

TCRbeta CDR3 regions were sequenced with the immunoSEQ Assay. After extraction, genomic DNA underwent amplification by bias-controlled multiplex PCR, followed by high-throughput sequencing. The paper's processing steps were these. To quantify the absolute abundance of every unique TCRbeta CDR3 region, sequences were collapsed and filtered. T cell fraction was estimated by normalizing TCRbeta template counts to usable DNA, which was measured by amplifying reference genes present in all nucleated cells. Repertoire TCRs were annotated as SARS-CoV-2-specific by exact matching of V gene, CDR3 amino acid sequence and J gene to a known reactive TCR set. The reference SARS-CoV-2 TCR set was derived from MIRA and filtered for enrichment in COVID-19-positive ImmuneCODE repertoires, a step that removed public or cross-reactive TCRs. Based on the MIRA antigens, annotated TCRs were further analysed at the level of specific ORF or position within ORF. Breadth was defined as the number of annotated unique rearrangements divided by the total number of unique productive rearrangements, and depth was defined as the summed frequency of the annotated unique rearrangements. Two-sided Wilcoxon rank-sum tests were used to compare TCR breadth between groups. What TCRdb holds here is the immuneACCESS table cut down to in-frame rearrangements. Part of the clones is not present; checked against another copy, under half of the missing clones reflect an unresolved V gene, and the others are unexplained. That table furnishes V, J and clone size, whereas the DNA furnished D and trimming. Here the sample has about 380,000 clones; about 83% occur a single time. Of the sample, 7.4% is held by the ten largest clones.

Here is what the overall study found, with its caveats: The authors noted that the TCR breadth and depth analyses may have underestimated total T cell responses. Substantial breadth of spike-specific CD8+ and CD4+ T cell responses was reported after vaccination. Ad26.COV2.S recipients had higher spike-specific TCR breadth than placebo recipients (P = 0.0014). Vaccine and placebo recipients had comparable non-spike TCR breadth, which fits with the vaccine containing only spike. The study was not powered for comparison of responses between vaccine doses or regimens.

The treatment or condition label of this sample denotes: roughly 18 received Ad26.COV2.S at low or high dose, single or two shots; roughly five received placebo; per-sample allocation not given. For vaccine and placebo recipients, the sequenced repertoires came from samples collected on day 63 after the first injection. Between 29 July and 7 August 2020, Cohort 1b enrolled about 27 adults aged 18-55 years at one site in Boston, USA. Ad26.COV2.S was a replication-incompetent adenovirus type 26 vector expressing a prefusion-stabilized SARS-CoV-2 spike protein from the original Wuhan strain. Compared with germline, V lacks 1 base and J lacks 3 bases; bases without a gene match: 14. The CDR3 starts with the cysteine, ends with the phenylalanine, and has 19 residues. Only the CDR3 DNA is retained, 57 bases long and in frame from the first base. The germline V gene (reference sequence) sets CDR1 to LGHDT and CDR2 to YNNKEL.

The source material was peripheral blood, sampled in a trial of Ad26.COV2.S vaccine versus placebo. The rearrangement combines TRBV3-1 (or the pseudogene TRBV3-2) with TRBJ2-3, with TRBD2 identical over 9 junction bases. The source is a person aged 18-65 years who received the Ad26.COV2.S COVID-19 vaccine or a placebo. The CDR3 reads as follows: CASSQVRRREGLETDTQYF. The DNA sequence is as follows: TGTGCCAGCAGCCAAGTGAGGAGGCGGGAGGGCCTCGAGACAGATACGCAGTATTTT.